These T cell receptor beta chains were read from a single sample in a study of T cell responses to AZD1222 COVID-19 vaccine. Produced via immunoSEQ multiplex PCR; TCRdb's table is partial and in-frame only. The profile shows fewer than 85,000 clones, around 91% of them singletons. The sequences come from peripheral blood, collected on day 0 of AZD1222 vaccination. All receptors derive from an adult in good health. The CDR3 runs from the conserved cysteine through the conserved F or W. Fields, in order: clone size, V gene, D gene, J gene, CDR3 protein, CDR3 DNA. D genes are given only for firm matches. For some rows the clone size is stated as once, few or many, or as a class when expanded; others skip it.

size: NA; V: TRBV19; D: TRBD2; J: TRBJ2-5; CDR3: CASSKGLAFQETQYF; DNA: TGTGCCAGTAGTAAAGGACTAGCGTTCCAAGAGACCCAGTACTTC
size: NA; V: TRBV6-5; D: NA; J: TRBJ1-1; CDR3: CASSQYSEAFF; DNA: TGTGCCAGCAGTCAATACTCTGAAGCTTTCTTT
size: NA; V: TRBV9; D: NA; J: TRBJ2-1; CDR3: CASSVGQNYNEQFF; DNA: TGTGCCAGCAGCGTAGGCCAGAATTACAATGAGCAGTTCTTC
size: NA; V: TRBV19; D: NA; J: TRBJ2-2; CDR3: CASSTQGEPNTGELFF; DNA: TGTGCCAGTAGTACCCAAGGGGAGCCGAACACCGGGGAGCTGTTTTTT
size: few; V: TRBV9; D: TRBD1; J: TRBJ2-4; CDR3: CASSPRQGEEAKNIQYF; DNA: TGTGCCAGCAGCCCTCGACAGGGGGAGGAAGCCAAAAACATTCAGTACTTC
size: NA; V: TRBV7-3; D: NA; J: TRBJ1-4; CDR3: CASTQGEKLFF; DNA: TGTGCCAGCACCCAGGGGGAAAAACTGTTTTTT
size: NA; V: TRBV6-5; D: TRBD2; J: TRBJ2-1; CDR3: CASSLSGLVYNEQFF; DNA: TGTGCCAGCAGTTTATCGGGACTAGTCTACAATGAGCAGTTCTTC
size: NA; V: TRBV12-3/TRBV12-4; D: NA; J: TRBJ2-3; CDR3: CASGYTDTQYF; DNA: TGTGCCAGCGGGTACACAGATACGCAGTATTTT
size: NA; V: TRBV28; D: TRBD1; J: TRBJ1-5; CDR3: CASTYLGQGASQPQHF; DNA: TGTGCCAGCACCTACCTGGGACAGGGGGCAAGTCAGCCCCAGCATTTT
size: NA; V: TRBV25-1; D: NA; J: TRBJ1-5; CDR3: CASSGKGQPQHF; DNA: TGTGCCAGCAGCGGTAAAGGTCAGCCCCAGCATTTT
size: NA; V: TRBV30; D: NA; J: TRBJ1-2; CDR3: CASRTAGYYGYTF; DNA: TGTGCCTCCCGGACGGCCGGATACTATGGCTACACCTTC
size: NA; V: TRBV11-2; D: NA; J: TRBJ2-5; CDR3: CASSRAAGHRLETQYF; DNA: TGTGCCAGCAGCCGTGCGGCAGGGCACCGGTTGGAGACCCAGTACTTC
size: NA; V: TRBV27; D: NA; J: TRBJ2-5; CDR3: CASSFGGWETQYF; DNA: TGTGCCAGCAGTTTCGGTGGTTGGGAGACCCAGTACTTC
size: NA; V: TRBV28; D: NA; J: TRBJ1-4; CDR3: CASRDQGEKLFF; DNA: TGTGCCAGTCGGGACCAAGGTGAAAAACTGTTTTTT
size: NA; V: TRBV3-1/TRBV3-2; D: NA; J: TRBJ2-7; CDR3: CASSPAGPYEQYF; DNA: TGTGCCAGCAGCCCGGCAGGGCCCTACGAGCAGTACTTC
size: NA; V: TRBV28; D: TRBD1; J: TRBJ1-2; CDR3: CASSFRTGDGYTF; DNA: TGTGCCAGCAGCTTTAGGACAGGGGATGGCTACACCTTC
size: NA; V: TRBV6-5; D: TRBD1; J: TRBJ1-5; CDR3: CASSRLGQEDQPQHF; DNA: TGTGCCAGCAGTCGCCTCGGACAGGAAGATCAGCCCCAGCATTTT
size: NA; V: TRBV19; D: NA; J: TRBJ2-7; CDR3: CASSNPGTGSYEQYF; DNA: TGTGCCAGTAGTAATCCCGGGACGGGATCCTACGAGCAGTACTTC
size: NA; V: TRBV10-3; D: TRBD1; J: TRBJ1-1; CDR3: CAIRADRSRGTEAFF; DNA: TGTGCCATCAGGGCGGACAGGTCAAGGGGCACTGAAGCTTTCTTT
size: once; V: TRBV11-3; D: NA; J: TRBJ1-1; CDR3: CASSSAQDEAFF; DNA: TGTGCCAGCAGCTCGGCACAGGACGAAGCTTTCTTT
size: few; V: TRBV4-1; D: NA; J: TRBJ1-1; CDR3: CASSGQNTEAFF; DNA: TGCGCCAGCAGCGGGCAGAACACTGAAGCTTTCTTT
size: once; V: TRBV19; D: NA; J: TRBJ1-5; CDR3: CASSISGNQPQHF; DNA: TGTGCCAGTAGTATTTCGGGGAATCAGCCCCAGCATTTT
size: NA; V: TRBV4-1; D: TRBD1; J: TRBJ2-1; CDR3: CASSQSGTGAENEQFF; DNA: TGCGCCAGCAGCCAGTCCGGGACAGGGGCGGAGAATGAGCAGTTCTTC
size: NA; V: TRBV11-1; D: TRBD1; J: TRBJ1-1; CDR3: CASSLRQGNTEAFF; DNA: TGTGCCAGCAGCTTAAGACAGGGGAACACTGAAGCTTTCTTT
size: NA; V: TRBV19; D: NA; J: TRBJ2-7; CDR3: CASSIRRGEQYF; DNA: TGTGCCAGTAGTATAAGGAGGGGAGAGCAGTACTTC
size: NA; V: TRBV6-4; D: NA; J: TRBJ2-3; CDR3: CASRLGPTSTDTQYF; DNA: TGTGCCAGCAGGCTGGGCCCGACGAGCACAGATACGCAGTATTTT
size: NA; V: TRBV4-1; D: TRBD1; J: TRBJ1-3; CDR3: CASSQDAGGTGKRGIYF; DNA: TGCGCCAGCAGCCAAGATGCAGGAGGGACAGGGAAGAGAGGCATATATTTT
size: NA; V: TRBV12-5; D: NA; J: TRBJ2-4; CDR3: CASGLEGGSKNIQYF; DNA: TGTGCTAGTGGTTTAGAGGGCGGTTCCAAAAACATTCAGTACTTC